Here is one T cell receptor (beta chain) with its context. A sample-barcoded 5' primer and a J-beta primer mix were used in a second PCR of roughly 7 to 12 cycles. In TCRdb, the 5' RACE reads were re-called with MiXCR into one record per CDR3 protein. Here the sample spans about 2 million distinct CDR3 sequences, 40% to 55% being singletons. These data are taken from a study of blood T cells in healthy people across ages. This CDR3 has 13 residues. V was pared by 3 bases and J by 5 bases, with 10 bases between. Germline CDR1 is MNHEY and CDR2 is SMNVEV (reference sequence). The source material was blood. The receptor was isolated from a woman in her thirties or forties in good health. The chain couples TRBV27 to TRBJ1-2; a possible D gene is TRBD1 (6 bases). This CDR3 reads CASSFNREYGYTF. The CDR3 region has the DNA TGTGCCAGCAGTTTCAACAGGGAATATGGCTACACCTTC.